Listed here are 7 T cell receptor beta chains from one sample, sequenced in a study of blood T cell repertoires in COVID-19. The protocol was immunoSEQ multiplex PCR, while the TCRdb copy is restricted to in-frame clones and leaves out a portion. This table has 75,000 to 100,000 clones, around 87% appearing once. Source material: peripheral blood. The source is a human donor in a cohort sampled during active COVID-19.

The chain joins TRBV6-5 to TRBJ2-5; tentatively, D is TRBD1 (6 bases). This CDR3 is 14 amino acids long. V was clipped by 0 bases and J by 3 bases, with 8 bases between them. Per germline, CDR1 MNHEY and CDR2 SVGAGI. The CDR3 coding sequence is TGTGCCAGCAGTTACTCGGGACAAAAAGAGACCCAGTACTTC. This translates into CASSYSGQKETQYF.

CDR3 in DNA: TGTGCCAGCAGCTTAGGGCGGACAGGTAGCAATGAGCAGTTCTTC. It encodes CASSLGRTGSNEQFF. J is TRBJ2-1 and V is TRBV11-3; TRBD1 matches at 7 bases. The germline V gene has CDR1 SGHNT and CDR2 YENEEA. Trimming removed 1 base from V and 6 bases from J; junction bases left unmatched: 6. The CDR3 spans 15 residues.

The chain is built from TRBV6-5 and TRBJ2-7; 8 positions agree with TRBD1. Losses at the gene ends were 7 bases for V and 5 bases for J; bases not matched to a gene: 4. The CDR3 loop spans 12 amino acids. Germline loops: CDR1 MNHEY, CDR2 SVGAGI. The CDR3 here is CASKDRAHEQYF. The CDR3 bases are TGTGCCAGCAAGGACAGGGCGCACGAGCAGTACTTC.

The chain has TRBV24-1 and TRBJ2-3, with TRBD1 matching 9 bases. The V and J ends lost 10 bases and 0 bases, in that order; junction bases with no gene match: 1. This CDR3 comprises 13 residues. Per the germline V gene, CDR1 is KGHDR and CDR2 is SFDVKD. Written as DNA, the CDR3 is TGTGCCACACAGGGGGCGAGCACAGATACGCAGTATTTT. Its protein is CATQGASTDTQYF.

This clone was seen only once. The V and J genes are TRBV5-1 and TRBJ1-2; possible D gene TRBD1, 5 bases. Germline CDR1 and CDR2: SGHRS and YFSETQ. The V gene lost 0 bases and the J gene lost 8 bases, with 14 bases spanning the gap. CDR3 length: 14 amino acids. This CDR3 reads CASSLVGDASGYTF. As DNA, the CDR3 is TGCGCCAGCAGCTTGGTAGGGGATGCGAGCGGCTACACCTTC.

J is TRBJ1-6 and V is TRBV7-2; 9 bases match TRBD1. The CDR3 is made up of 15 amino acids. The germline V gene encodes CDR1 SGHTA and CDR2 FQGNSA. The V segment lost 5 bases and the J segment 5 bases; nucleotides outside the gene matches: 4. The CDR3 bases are TGTGCCAGCAGCCCCCGGGACAGGGATAATTCACCCCTCCACTTT. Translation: CASSPRDRDNSPLHF.

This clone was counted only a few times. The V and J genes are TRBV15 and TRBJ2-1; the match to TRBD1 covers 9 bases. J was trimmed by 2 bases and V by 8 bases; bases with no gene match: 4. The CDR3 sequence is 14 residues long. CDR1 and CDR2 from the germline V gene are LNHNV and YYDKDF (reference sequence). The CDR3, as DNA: TGTGCCACCGGAAGACAGGGGGCCTACAATGAGCAGTTCTTC. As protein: CATGRQGAYNEQFF.